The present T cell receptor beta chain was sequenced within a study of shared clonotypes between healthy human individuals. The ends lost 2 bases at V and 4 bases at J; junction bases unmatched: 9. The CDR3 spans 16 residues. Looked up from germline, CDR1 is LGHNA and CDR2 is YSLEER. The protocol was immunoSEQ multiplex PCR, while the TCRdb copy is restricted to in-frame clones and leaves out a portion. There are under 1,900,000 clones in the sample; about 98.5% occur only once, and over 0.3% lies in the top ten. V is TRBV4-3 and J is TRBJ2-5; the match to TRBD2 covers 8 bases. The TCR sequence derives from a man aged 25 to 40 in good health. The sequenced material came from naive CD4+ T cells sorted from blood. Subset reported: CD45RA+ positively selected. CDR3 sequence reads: CASSQFSGNKGETQYF. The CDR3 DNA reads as TGCGCCAGCAGCCAATTTAGCGGGAATAAGGGAGAGACCCAGTACTTC.